This TCR beta chain was sequenced during a study of immune evolution from preneoplasia to lung adenocarcinoma. Background on the study: HLA loss of heterozygosity: 6% to 7.5% AIS, around 16% MIA, roughly 35% ADC, none AAH. Study findings and constraints: Top clone frequencies peaked in normal lung, apparently declining through invasive adenocarcinoma.

Some clones are missing from TCRdb's copy, which holds only in-frame ones; the method was immunoSEQ multiplex PCR. The sample yields roughly 10,000 clones, around nine tenths seen once. Per the germline V gene, CDR1 is KGHSH and CDR2 is LQKENI. This CDR3 is 16 amino acids long. Unmatched junction bases numbered 7, after V lost 3 bases and J lost 5 bases. This clone was counted a few times. As yet, its antigen is unknown. H&E slides confirmed each diagnosis, reviewed by two pathologists independently. Sequenced sample: FFPE invasive lung adenocarcinoma tissue. This TCR came from a person between 65 and 79 years old with invasive lung adenocarcinoma. Some clones in this sample may be carry-over from other donors' samples. V and J are TRBV18 and TRBJ2-5, with 12 bases matching TRBD2. This CDR3 is CASSPESLAGGETQYF. In DNA form, the CDR3 reads TGTGCCAGCTCACCTGAGTCTCTAGCGGGAGGGGAGACCCAGTACTTC. The full variable domain, completed using reference TRBV18 and TRBJ2-5, is NAGVMQNPRHLVRRRGQEARLRCSPMKGHSHVYWYRQLPEEGLKFMVYLQKENIIDESGMPKERFSAEFPKEGPSILRIQQVVRGDSAAYFCASSPESLAGGETQYFGPGTRLLVL.